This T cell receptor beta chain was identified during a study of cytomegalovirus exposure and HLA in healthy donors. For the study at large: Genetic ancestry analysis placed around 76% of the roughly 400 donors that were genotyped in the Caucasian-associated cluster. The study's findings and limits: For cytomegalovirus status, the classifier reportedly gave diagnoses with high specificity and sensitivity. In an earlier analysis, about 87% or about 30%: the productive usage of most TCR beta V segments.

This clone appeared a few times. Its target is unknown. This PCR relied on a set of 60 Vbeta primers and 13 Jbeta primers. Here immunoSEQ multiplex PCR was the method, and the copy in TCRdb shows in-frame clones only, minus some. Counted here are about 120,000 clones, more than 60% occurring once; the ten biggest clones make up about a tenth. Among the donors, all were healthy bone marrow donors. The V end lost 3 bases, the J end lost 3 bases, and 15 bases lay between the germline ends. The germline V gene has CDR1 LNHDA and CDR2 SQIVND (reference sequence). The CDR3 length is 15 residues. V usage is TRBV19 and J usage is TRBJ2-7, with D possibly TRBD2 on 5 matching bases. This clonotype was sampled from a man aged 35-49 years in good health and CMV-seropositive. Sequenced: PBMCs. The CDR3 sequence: CASSMENGVGYEQYF. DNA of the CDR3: TGTGCCAGTAGTATGGAGAACGGGGTAGGCTACGAGCAGTACTTC.